These 5 T cell receptor beta chains came from one sample sequenced in a study of blood T cell repertoires in COVID-19. Clones were read by immunoSEQ multiplex PCR, and TCRdb kept only the in-frame ones, dropping some. Of 120,000 or so clones listed, 88% are singletons. Sequencing used peripheral blood. These receptor sequences come from a human donor in a cohort sampled during active COVID-19.

As DNA, the CDR3 is TGTGCCACCAGCGAGGGGGCAGCCCTAACCTACGAGCAGTACTTC. It is translated as CATSEGAALTYEQYF. The V call is TRBV15, the J call TRBJ2-7; TRBD1 agrees at 7 bases. V shed 5 bases and J 2 bases; nucleotides not matched to a gene: 9. The CDR3 sequence is 15 residues long. CDR1 and CDR2 from the germline V gene are LNHNV and YYDKDF (reference sequence).

The chain carries TRBV19 and TRBJ1-2; TRBD1 matches 8 bases. The CDR3 totals 16 residues. Germline V CDR1 and CDR2: LNHDA, SQIVND (reference sequence). J lost 5 bases, V lost 5 bases, and 13 bases had no gene match. CDR3 amino acids: CASSAPVGQGGYGYTF. CDR3 sequence (DNA): TGTGCCAGTAGTGCTCCCGTCGGACAGGGTGGTTATGGCTACACCTTC. Full variable domain (missing parts from reference TRBV19 and TRBJ1-2): DGGITQSPKYLFRKEGQNVTLSCEQNLNHDAMYWYRQDPGQGLRLIYYSQIVNDFQKGDIAEGYSVSREKKESFPLTVTSAQKNPTAFYLCASSAPVGQGGYGYTFGSGTRLTVV.

In the case of this clone: Germline and junction disagree at one end, which may indicate a read error. V gene TRBV7-2 combines with J gene TRBJ2-5; D is unclear. Germline lookup yields CDR1 SGHTA and CDR2 FQGNSA. The length of the CDR3 is 14 residues. The DNA for the CDR3 is TGTGCCAGCAGCTTAGGCAGGTCACAAGCGACCCAGTACTTC. Its translation: CASSLGRSQATQYF.

This sequence joins TRBV14 and TRBJ2-5; no clear D gene. V was trimmed by 0 bases and J by 5 bases, leaving 7 bases between them. Germline V lookup: CDR1 SGHDN, CDR2 FVKESK. This CDR3 has 13 residues. CDR3 sequence: CASSQDSFETQYF. In DNA, the CDR3 is TGTGCCAGCAGCCAAGATAGTTTCGAGACCCAGTACTTC.

The J gene is TRBJ2-1, the V gene TRBV2; 8 bases are shared with TRBD2. V was clipped by 8 bases and J by 6 bases; unmatched bases: 9. Germline CDR1 SNHLY, CDR2 FYNNEI. The CDR3 totals 14 residues. CDR3 bases: TGTGCCAGCCTGGCCCTTCGGGGGGGCAATGAGCAGTTCTTC. Translated: CASLALRGGNEQFF.